Sequencing of this T cell receptor beta chain was carried out in a study of T cell responses to AZD1222 COVID-19 vaccine. Turning to the study itself: Combined were second doses at about 4 or about 12 weeks.

The CDR3 consists of 13 residues. Germline CDR1 is MNHEY and CDR2 is SMNVEV (reference sequence). V was cut by 1 base and J by 5 bases, with 5 bases left in between. This table comes from immunoSEQ multiplex PCR, and its TCRdb copy is limited to in-frame clones, with some not included. The sample comprises 100,000 to 150,000 clones, just over 90% of which are singletons, and roughly 7.2% rests with the top ten. Comments on this clone: Its specificity is not known.

Study-level findings and limits: Donors were largely white British and mainly female; clonal diversity was possibly underestimated.

The clonotype originates from an adult in good health. The starting material was peripheral blood, obtained on day 0 of AZD1222 vaccination. The chain has TRBV27 and TRBJ1-4; D remains ambiguous. As DNA, the CDR3 is TGTGCCAGCAGTTTATTGTCGAATGAAAAACTGTTTTTT. Translating gives CASSLLSNEKLFF. The whole variable domain, filled in from reference TRBV27 and TRBJ1-4, reads EAQVTQNPRYLITVTGKKLTVTCSQNMNHEYMSWYRQDPGLGLRQIYYSMNVEVTDKGDVPEGYKVSRKEKRNFPLILESPSPNQTSLYFCASSLLSNEKLFFGSGTQLSVL.